The 27 T cell receptor beta chains listed next were all sequenced from one sample in a study of blood T cell repertoires in COVID-19. Assay used: immunoSEQ multiplex PCR; TCRdb lists only in-frame clones, some missing. The table has about 73,000 clones, roughly 80% seen once. Sample: peripheral blood. Receptors originate from a human donor in a cohort sampled during active COVID-19.

CDR3 nucleotide sequence: TGTGCCAGCAGTTCTGAACTAGCGGGGGTGGCAGATACGCAGTATTTT. It encodes CASSSELAGVADTQYF. The chain has TRBV5-4 and TRBJ2-3; TRBD2 aligns across 11 bases. Germline lookup yields CDR1 SGHNT and CDR2 YYREEE (reference sequence). The ends lost 5 bases at V and 4 bases at J; junction bases unmatched: 9. CDR3 length equals 16 residues.

The rearrangement uses TRBV18 and TRBJ1-5, with no clear D. This CDR3 has 17 amino acids. Germline V gene data show CDR1 as KGHSH and CDR2 as LQKENI. Trimming removed 4 bases at V and 0 bases at J, with 16 bases between. This CDR3 is CASSQLTARDSNQPQHF. The CDR3 DNA follows: TGTGCCAGCTCACAACTAACCGCCCGGGATAGCAATCAGCCCCAGCATTTT. The variable domain in full, with the rest retrieved from reference TRBV18 and TRBJ1-5, is NAGVMQNPRHLVRRRGQEARLRCSPMKGHSHVYWYRQLPEEGLKFMVYLQKENIIDESGMPKERFSAEFPKEGPSILRIQQVVRGDSAAYFCASSQLTARDSNQPQHFGDGTRLSIL.

This chain joins TRBV11-3 and TRBJ2-3; 8 nucleotides line up with TRBD2. CDR1 and CDR2 (germline): SGHNT, YENEEA. There are 16 residues in the CDR3. J was trimmed by 2 bases and V by 5 bases; bases with no gene match: 9. The CDR3 sequence: CASSPRGGTHTDTQYF. The DNA of the CDR3 is TGTGCCAGCAGCCCCCGGGGGGGGACGCACACAGATACGCAGTATTTT.

The J gene is TRBJ1-1, the V gene TRBV29-1, with D tentatively TRBD1 (6 bases). V shed 8 bases and J shed 8 bases, with 12 bases lying between them. The CDR3 consists of 10 residues. Germline V lookup: CDR1 SQVTM, CDR2 ANQGSEA. CDR3 bases: TGCAGCACGGGGGCTTTGGAAGCTTTCTTT. This sequence encodes CSTGALEAFF.

The chain recombines TRBV7-3 with TRBJ1-6, with D possibly matching TRBD1 (5 bases). CDR1 SGHTA and CDR2 FQGTGA come from the germline V gene. The CDR3 spans 12 residues. Trimming removed 3 bases at V and 13 bases at J, with 10 bases between. DNA of the CDR3: TGTGCCAGCAGCTTTGTGGAGGGGCCCCTCCACTTT. It codes for CASSFVEGPLHF.

By share of the sample, this clone is medium-sized. The chain uses TRBV10-3 and TRBJ2-1, with D possibly TRBD2 on 6 matching bases. The CDR3 consists of 14 residues. The germline V gene encodes CDR1 ENHRY and CDR2 SYGVKD. V was pared by 0 bases and J by 7 bases, with 10 bases between. The CDR3 DNA is TGTGCCATCAGTGAGTCGGGACTGAGGAATGAGCAGTTCTTC. It is translated as CAISESGLRNEQFF.

The V and J genes are TRBV28 and TRBJ2-3, with 9 bases matching TRBD2. CDR1 MDHEN and CDR2 SYDVKM come from the germline V gene. The CDR3 loop spans 15 amino acids. With V trimmed by 5 bases and J by 2 bases, 5 bases remained unmatched. The CDR3 spells CASSPAGGPTDTQYF. DNA of the CDR3: TGTGCCAGCAGTCCTGCGGGGGGGCCCACAGATACGCAGTATTTT.

The gene calls are TRBV3-1 (or the pseudogene TRBV3-2) and TRBJ1-5; 7 bases are a match to TRBD1. Germline loops: CDR1 LGHDT, CDR2 YNNKEL (reference sequence). The CDR3 spans 16 residues. Trimming cost V 1 base and J 7 bases; bases outside gene matches: 10. The CDR3 DNA reads as TGTGCCAGCAGCCAAGGAGCCGGGACAGATTCGCAGCCCCAGCATTTT. Translating gives CASSQGAGTDSQPQHF.

The chain is built from TRBV5-8 and TRBJ1-6, with a weak D call TRBD1 (6 bases). The CDR3 is 15 amino acids. V was shortened by 4 bases and J by 9 bases, with 17 bases between the two germline ends. Germline CDR1 reads SGHTS; CDR2 reads YDEGEE. The CDR3 reads CASSDTPGVGSPLHF. Here the CDR3 DNA reads TGTGCCAGCAGCGACACTCCAGGGGTGGGTTCACCCCTCCACTTT. Supplemented by reference TRBV5-8 and TRBJ1-6, the full variable domain reads EAGVTQSPTHLIKTRGQQATLRCSPISGHTSVYWYQQALGLGLQFLLWYDEGEERNRGNFPPRFSGRQFPNYSSELNVNALELEDSALYLCASSDTPGVGSPLHFGNGTRLTVT.

This chain joins TRBV28 and TRBJ2-5; the match to TRBD2 covers 8 bases. Looked up from germline, CDR1 is MDHEN and CDR2 is SYDVKM. This CDR3 comprises 15 residues. V trimming: 7 bases; J trimming: 1 base; junction bases outside the gene matches: 8. CDR3 DNA sequence: TGTGCCAGCATCCCGTCGGGAGGGGCCCAAGAGACCCAGTACTTC. Translated, it gives CASIPSGGAQETQYF.

This chain links TRBV6-5 with TRBJ1-2; D is possibly TRBD1 (5 bases). Trimming removed 0 bases from V and 0 bases from J, with 5 bases in between. Per the germline V gene, CDR1 is MNHEY and CDR2 is SVGAGI. The CDR3 runs 14 residues. CDR3 DNA sequence: TGTGCCAGCAGTTACTCGACAGCTAACTATGGCTACACCTTC. Translation: CASSYSTANYGYTF.

The chain is built from TRBV27 and TRBJ2-3; the match to TRBD2 covers 7 bases. The CDR3 loop spans 15 amino acids. Germline values: CDR1 MNHEY, CDR2 SMNVEV (reference sequence). J gave up 2 bases and V 2 bases, and 4 bases lay outside the gene matches. The CDR3 sequence is CASSLAGRDTDTQYF. In DNA form, the CDR3 reads TGTGCCAGCAGTTTAGCGGGGAGGGACACAGATACGCAGTATTTT.

J is TRBJ1-2 and V is TRBV2, with TRBD1 as a possible D gene (5 bases). Germline V gene data show CDR1 as SNHLY and CDR2 as FYNNEI. V lost 3 bases to trimming and J lost 3 bases, with 8 bases between them. The CDR3 is 13 residues long. CDR3 region: CASSDSQDYGYTF. For the CDR3, the DNA is TGTGCCAGCAGTGATTCACAGGACTATGGCTACACCTTC.

The chain recombines TRBV2 with TRBJ1-1, with D possibly matching TRBD1 (5 bases). Germline CDR1 is SNHLY and CDR2 is FYNNEI. The CDR3 covers 11 residues. Deletions cut 7 bases from V and 7 bases from J, with 10 bases between. The CDR3 bases are TGTGCCAGCACCGACAGCTTTGAAGCTTTCTTT. It is translated as CASTDSFEAFF.

The chain links TRBV7-3 to TRBJ2-3; 8 bases are a match to TRBD1. Unmatched junction bases numbered 15, after V lost 1 base and J lost 3 bases. This CDR3 comprises 19 residues. Looked up from germline, CDR1 is SGHTA and CDR2 is FQGTGA. DNA for the CDR3: TGTGCCAGCAGCTTAAAGGGCGGAGGGGCAGGGGGCGCGACAGATACGCAGTATTTT. Translation gives CASSLKGGGAGGATDTQYF.

J is TRBJ1-2 and V is TRBV18; 10 nucleotides match TRBD1. Germline V gives CDR1 KGHSH, CDR2 LQKENI. Germline trimming cut 2 bases from V and 5 bases from J; bases unmatched to any gene: 8. The CDR3 consists of 16 residues. The CDR3 DNA sequence: TGTGCCAGCTCACCAGAGACAGGGGGCGCAGGTTATGGCTACACCTTC. Amino acid sequence: CASSPETGGAGYGYTF.

This rearrangement joins TRBV9 to TRBJ2-6; 7 bases match TRBD1. The length of the CDR3 is 16 residues. Germline values: CDR1 SGDLS, CDR2 YYNGEE. After removal of 3 bases from V and 4 bases from J, the junction contained 7 bases not matched to a gene. This CDR3 reads CASSGRQGNGANVLTF. CDR3 coding DNA: TGTGCCAGCAGCGGTCGACAGGGAAACGGGGCCAACGTCCTGACTTTC.

In this sample, this clone turned up a few times. This rearrangement joins TRBV6-1 to TRBJ1-5; TRBD1 is a possible D gene (6 bases). Germline loops: CDR1 MNHNS, CDR2 SASEGT. This CDR3 contains 14 residues. Trimming took 2 bases from V and 7 from J, leaving 12 bases between them. Here the CDR3 reads CASSEPDREQPQHF. The CDR3 coding sequence is TGTGCCAGCAGTGAACCGGACAGAGAACAGCCCCAGCATTTT.

The chain couples TRBV5-6 to TRBJ1-2, with 9 bases identical to TRBD1. This CDR3 is built from 12 residues. J lost 7 bases, V lost 5 bases, and 3 bases had no gene match. CDR1 is SGHDT, CDR2 YYEEEE, per germline. The CDR3: CASRQGAGGYTF. CDR3 sequence (DNA): TGTGCCAGCAGACAGGGGGCAGGTGGCTACACCTTC. Full variable domain (outside the CDR3, taken from reference TRBV5-6 and TRBJ1-2): DAGVTQSPTHLIKTRGQQVTLRCSPKSGHDTVSWYQQALGQGPQFIFQYYEEEERQRGNFPDRFSGHQFPNYSSELNVNALLLGDSALYLCASRQGAGGYTFGSGTRLTVV.

The chain couples TRBV11-3 to TRBJ2-5; weak D call: TRBD1 (6 bases). This CDR3 comprises 13 residues. Trimming pared 4 bases from V and 7 bases from J, leaving 13 bases between. Germline CDR1 reads SGHNT; CDR2 reads YENEEA. CDR3 sequence: CASSSDRIGTQYF. The CDR3 DNA reads TGTGCCAGCAGCTCAGACAGGATCGGGACCCAGTACTTC.

The chain recombines TRBV3-1 (or the pseudogene TRBV3-2) with TRBJ1-3, with D unclear. V lost 1 base and J lost 8, with 6 bases in between. Germline V gives CDR1 LGHDT, CDR2 YNNKEL (reference sequence). The CDR3 is 12 residues long. CDR3 DNA sequence: TGTGCCAGCAGCCAAGTGGAGGACACCATATATTTT. Protein: CASSQVEDTIYF.

This clone was observed a single time. The chain links TRBV6-6 to TRBJ1-3; no definite D call. Germline V gives CDR1 MNHNY, CDR2 SVGAGI (reference sequence). The CDR3 covers 14 residues. Trimming cost V 6 bases and J 3 bases, with 12 bases left between them. The CDR3 sequence is CASSPRRDGNTIYF. Here the CDR3 DNA reads TGTGCCAGCAGCCCTAGGAGGGATGGAAACACCATATATTTT.

This clone has just one count. The chain joins TRBV7-3 to TRBJ2-3; a weak D match, TRBD1 (6 bases). Germline CDR1 reads SGHTA; CDR2 reads FQGTGA. This CDR3 region has 15 residues. Trimming took off 5 bases at V and 2 bases at J, with 14 bases between the two ends. The CDR3 DNA follows: TGTGCCAGCAGCCCTACAGGGATCCTCACAGATACGCAGTATTTT. Translation: CASSPTGILTDTQYF.

The chain joins TRBV9 to TRBJ2-5; tentatively, D is TRBD1 (5 bases). CDR1 is SGDLS, CDR2 YYNGEE, per germline. CDR3 length: 16 amino acids. The V end was cut by 0 bases, the J end by 5 bases, with 17 bases between. Written as DNA, the CDR3 is TGTGCCAGCAGCGTAGCTGCTTCGGCAGGGCGTGAGACCCAGTACTTC. Its protein product is CASSVAASAGRETQYF.

The CDR3 loop reads CASSLQLAPVQETQYF. The CDR3 bases are TGTGCCAGCAGTCTTCAACTAGCGCCGGTCCAAGAGACCCAGTACTTC. V usage is TRBV28 and J usage is TRBJ2-5; 7 bases agree with TRBD2. After removal of 5 bases from V and 1 base from J, the junction contained 10 bases not matched to a gene. Germline CDR1 and CDR2: MDHEN and SYDVKM. This CDR3 comprises 16 residues.

The chain combines TRBV2 with TRBJ1-1; no definite D call. The ends were cut back, 6 bases at V and 1 base at J, with 9 bases in the middle. The germline V gene has CDR1 SNHLY and CDR2 FYNNEI. The length of the CDR3 is 13 residues. In DNA form, the CDR3 reads TGTGCCAGCAGCTACACAGAGAACACTGAAGCTTTCTTT. Amino acid sequence: CASSYTENTEAFF.

This sequence joins TRBV7-9 and TRBJ2-3; 10 positions agree with TRBD1. J gave up 2 bases and V 3 bases, and 5 bases lay outside the gene matches. The CDR3 consists of 16 residues. Germline V gene lookup returns CDR1 SEHNR and CDR2 FQNEAQ (reference sequence). CDR3 loop: CASSFAGTGDTDTQYF. The CDR3 DNA sequence: TGTGCCAGCAGCTTCGCCGGGACAGGGGACACAGATACGCAGTATTTT.